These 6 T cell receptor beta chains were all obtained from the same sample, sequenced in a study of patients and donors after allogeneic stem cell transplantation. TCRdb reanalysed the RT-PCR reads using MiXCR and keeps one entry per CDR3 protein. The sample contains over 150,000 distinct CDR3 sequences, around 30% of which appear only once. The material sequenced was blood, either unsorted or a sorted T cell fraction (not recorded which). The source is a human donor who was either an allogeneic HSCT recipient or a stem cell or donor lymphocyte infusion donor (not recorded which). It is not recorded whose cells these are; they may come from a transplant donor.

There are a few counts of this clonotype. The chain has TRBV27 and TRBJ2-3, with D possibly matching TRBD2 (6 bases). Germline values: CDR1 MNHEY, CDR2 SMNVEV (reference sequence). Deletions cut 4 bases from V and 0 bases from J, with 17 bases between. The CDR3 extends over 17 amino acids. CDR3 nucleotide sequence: TGTGCCAGCAGTTCATACGGGACTGTAGCGAGCACAGATACGCAGTATTTT. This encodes CASSSYGTVASTDTQYF.

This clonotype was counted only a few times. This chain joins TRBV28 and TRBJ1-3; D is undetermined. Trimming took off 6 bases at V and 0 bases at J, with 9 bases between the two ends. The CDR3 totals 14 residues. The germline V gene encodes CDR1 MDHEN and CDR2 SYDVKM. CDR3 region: CASRPPYSGNTIYF. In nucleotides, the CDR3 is TGTGCCAGCAGACCCCCTTACTCTGGAAACACCATATATTTT.

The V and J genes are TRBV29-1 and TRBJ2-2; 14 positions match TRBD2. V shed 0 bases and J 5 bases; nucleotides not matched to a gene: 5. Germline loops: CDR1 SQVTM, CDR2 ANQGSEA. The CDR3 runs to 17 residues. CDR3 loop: CSVEEGLAGVGTGELFF. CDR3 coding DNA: TGCAGCGTTGAAGAGGGACTAGCGGGAGTTGGAACCGGGGAGCTGTTTTTT.

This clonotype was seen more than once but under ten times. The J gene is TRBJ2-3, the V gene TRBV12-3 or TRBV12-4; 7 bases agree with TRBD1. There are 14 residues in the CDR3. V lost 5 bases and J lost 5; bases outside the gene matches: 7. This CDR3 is CASSLGTVQDTQYF. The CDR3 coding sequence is TGTGCCAGCAGTCTAGGGACAGTTCAAGATACGCAGTATTTT.

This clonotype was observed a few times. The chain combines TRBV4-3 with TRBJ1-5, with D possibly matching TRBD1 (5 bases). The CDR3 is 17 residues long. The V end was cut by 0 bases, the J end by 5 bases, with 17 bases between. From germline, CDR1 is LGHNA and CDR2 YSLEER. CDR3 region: CASSQDGPGGYYQPQHF. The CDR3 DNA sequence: TGCGCCAGCAGCCAAGACGGGCCTGGGGGGTATTATCAGCCCCAGCATTTT.

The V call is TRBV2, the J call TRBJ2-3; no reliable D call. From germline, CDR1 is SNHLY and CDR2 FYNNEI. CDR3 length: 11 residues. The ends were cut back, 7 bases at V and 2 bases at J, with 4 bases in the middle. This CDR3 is CASIITDTQYF. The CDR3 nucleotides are TGTGCCAGCATAATCACAGATACGCAGTATTTT.